What follows are 23 T cell receptor beta chains derived from one specimen sequenced in a study of blood T cells in healthy people across ages. A second PCR, run for roughly 7 to 11 cycles, used a sample-barcoded 5' primer plus a J-beta primer mix. TCRdb redid the calling of the 5' RACE reads with MiXCR, one entry per CDR3 protein. Among more than 650,000 distinct CDR3 sequences listed, about 20% were seen once. Sequencing input: blood. The receptors were sampled from a man between 65 and 85 years old in good health.

The rearrangement joins TRBV11-2 to TRBJ2-5; D not certain. Germline CDR1 and CDR2: SGHAT and FQNNGV. The length of the CDR3 is 14 residues. The ends were cut back, 9 bases at V and 1 base at J, with 15 bases in the middle. CDR3 bases: TGTGCCAGTAATCACTCGGACCGCCAAGAGACCCAGTACTTC. As protein: CASNHSDRQETQYF. Full variable domain (missing parts from reference TRBV11-2 and TRBJ2-5): EAGVAQSPRYKIIEKRQSVAFWCNPISGHATLYWYQQILGQGPKLLIQFQNNGVVDDSQLPKDRFSAERLKGVDSTLKIQPAKLEDSAVYLCASNHSDRQETQYFGPGTRLLVL.

J is TRBJ2-5 and V is TRBV19; the D gene is possibly TRBD1 (5 bases). The ends were cut back, 3 bases at V and 7 bases at J, with 15 bases in the middle. CDR1 LNHDA and CDR2 SQIVND come from the germline V gene (reference sequence). There are 14 residues in the CDR3. The CDR3 protein is CASSIRRALGTQYF. CDR3 coding DNA: TGTGCCAGTAGTATTCGCAGGGCCCTCGGGACCCAGTACTTC.

This sequence joins TRBV29-1 and TRBJ2-5; TRBD2 agrees at 15 bases. The J call may be in error: the DNA end matches TRBJ2-1 better. Germline V gene lookup returns CDR1 SQVTM and CDR2 ANQGSEA. The CDR3 is 15 residues long. This chain's CDR3 is CSAGTSGRFYNEQFF. CDR3 coding DNA: TGCAGCGCGGGGACTAGCGGGAGGTTTTACAATGAGCAGTTCTTC.

This clonotype occurred a few times. The genes are TRBV12-3 or TRBV12-4 and TRBJ2-6; D gene uncertain. V lost 3 bases and J lost 4, with 10 bases in between. CDR3 size: 15 residues. In DNA, the CDR3 is TGTGCCAGCAGTTTTCGGAATCCCGGGGCCAACGTCCTGACTTTC. As protein: CASSFRNPGANVLTF.

This clonotype turned up a few times. In DNA, the CDR3 is TGTGCCAGCAGTGAATGGGGCGGAAACACAGATACGCAGTATTTT. Protein sequence: CASSEWGGNTDTQYF. The V call is TRBV25-1, the J call TRBJ2-3, with a possible D match to TRBD1 (5 bases). This CDR3 is 15 amino acids long. V lost 1 base and J lost 2, with 10 bases in between. CDR1 is MGHDK and CDR2 is SYGVNS in the germline V gene.

This clonotype has ten or more counts. The chain carries TRBV20-1 and TRBJ2-7; the match to TRBD2 covers 8 bases. Germline CDR1 and CDR2: DFQATT and SNEGSKA (reference sequence). The CDR3 is 15 amino acids. Germline trimming cut 0 bases from V and 4 bases from J; bases unmatched to any gene: 8. CDR3 amino acids: CSAREGGTSLYEQYF. The CDR3 nucleotides are TGCAGTGCTAGAGAAGGGGGGACTAGTCTGTACGAGCAGTACTTC.

This clonotype was observed a few times. The CDR3, as DNA: TGCAGCGTTGCTAAACAGGGCTCAAGGATAGATGAGCAGTTCTTC. This translates into CSVAKQGSRIDEQFF. V and J are TRBV29-1 and TRBJ2-1, with D maybe TRBD1 (6 bases). The germline V gene encodes CDR1 SQVTM and CDR2 ANQGSEA. The ends were cut back, 4 bases at V and 8 bases at J, with 21 bases in the middle. The CDR3 has 15 amino acids.

This clonotype was observed a few times. This rearrangement joins TRBV7-8 to TRBJ1-5; no firm D call. Germline loops: CDR1 SGHVS, CDR2 FQNEAQ. Trimming took 3 bases from V and 2 from J, leaving 11 bases between them. The CDR3 runs 15 residues. CDR3: CASSFNLAGNQPQHF. Here the CDR3 DNA reads TGTGCCAGCAGCTTCAATCTCGCAGGCAATCAGCCCCAGCATTTT.

The chain uses TRBV6-5 and TRBJ1-4; no definite D call. The CDR3 spans 13 residues. Deletions cut 5 bases from V and 6 bases from J, with 10 bases between. The V gene's germline CDR1 is MNHEY and CDR2 SVGAGI. CDR3 sequence (DNA): TGTGCCAGCAGTCAACGTCGGGATGAAAAACTGTTTTTT. Protein: CASSQRRDEKLFF.

A single count supports this clonotype. The chain is built from TRBV12-3 or TRBV12-4 and TRBJ2-5; 9 bases are a match to TRBD1. The J call is uncertain, as TRBJ2-7 better fits the DNA end. There are 16 residues in the CDR3. DNA of the CDR3: TGTGCCAGCAGTCCCGGGACAGGGACGTTATGGTACGAGCAGTACTTC. Protein: CASSPGTGTLWYEQYF.

The J gene is TRBJ1-2, the V gene TRBV29-1; 7 nucleotides align to TRBD1. The CDR3 is made up of 15 amino acids. Trimming cost V 6 bases and J 3 bases; bases outside gene matches: 13. Germline-derived CDR1 and CDR2 are SQVTM and ANQGSEA. CDR3 DNA sequence: TGCAGCGTGGACAGGACGGTCCATCCGGACTATGGCTACACCTTC. It yields the protein CSVDRTVHPDYGYTF.

This sequence joins TRBV29-1 and TRBJ2-1, with TRBD2 identical over 12 bases. The CDR3 is made up of 13 amino acids. V gave up 6 bases and J gave up 9 bases; unmatched junction bases: 6. CDR1 and CDR2 (germline): SQVTM, ANQGSEA. The CDR3 DNA is TGCAGCGTCTCTAGCGGGAGGGCCCTTGAGCAGTTCTTC. This translates into CSVSSGRALEQFF.

This clonotype was counted only a few times. The chain has TRBV12-3 or TRBV12-4 and TRBJ1-1; D possibly corresponds to TRBD1 (6 bases). This CDR3 contains 14 residues. V shed 4 bases and J shed 6 bases, with 15 bases lying between them. CDR3 DNA: TGTGCCAGCAGTTCGGGCCCCCACAGGGCTGAAGCTTTCTTT. This encodes CASSSGPHRAEAFF.

This chain connects TRBV6-1 to TRBJ1-5; D gene ambiguous. V lost 0 bases, J lost 7 bases, and 13 bases lay in between. This CDR3 is 15 amino acids long. Germline V gene data show CDR1 as MNHNS and CDR2 as SASEGT. The CDR3 DNA sequence: TGTGCCAGCAGTGAAGCAACAGCCTCGGGGCAGCCCCAGCATTTT. Encoded protein: CASSEATASGQPQHF.

This clonotype was seen a few times. The chain links TRBV19 to TRBJ1-4, with 8 bases identical to TRBD1. CDR1 is LNHDA, CDR2 SQIVND, per germline (reference sequence). Trimming took 6 bases from V and 6 from J; bases not matched to a gene: 6. The CDR3 contains 14 residues. CDR3 sequence reads: CASRSTGGDEKLFF. CDR3 nucleotides: TGTGCCAGTAGGTCAACAGGGGGGGATGAAAAACTGTTTTTT. Filled out from reference TRBV19 and TRBJ1-4, the complete variable domain reads DGGITQSPKYLFRKEGQNVTLSCEQNLNHDAMYWYRQDPGQGLRLIYYSQIVNDFQKGDIAEGYSVSREKKESFPLTVTSAQKNPTAFYLCASRSTGGDEKLFFGSGTQLSVL.

The rearrangement uses TRBV21-1 and TRBJ1-1. TRBV21-1 is flagged as a pseudogene. The CDR3 is made up of 15 amino acids. The CDR3 DNA follows: TGTGCCAGCAGCAAAGTGAGGGTCACTTGCCCTGAAGCTTTCTTT. Encoded protein: CASSKVRVTCPEAFF.

In this sample, this clonotype turned up a few times. One junction end disagrees with the germline gene, perhaps due to a read error. This chain links TRBV20-1 with TRBJ1-6; TRBD1 agrees at 10 bases. The germline V gene encodes CDR1 DFQATT and CDR2 SNEGSKA (reference sequence). CDR3 length equals 14 residues. In DNA form, the CDR3 reads TGCAGTGCTACCTCGGACAGGGGGAATTCCCCCCTCCACTTT. It encodes CSATSDRGNSPLHF.

This clonotype has only a few counts. This rearrangement joins TRBV28 to TRBJ2-5; D is undetermined. From germline, CDR1 is MDHEN and CDR2 SYDVKM. The CDR3 extends over 13 amino acids. Trimming took off 7 bases at V and 7 bases at J, with 16 bases between the two ends. DNA for the CDR3: TGTGCCAGCAAGGGTTCCTCCTTTGCGACCCAGTACTTC. Protein: CASKGSSFATQYF. Combining the CDR3 with reference TRBV28 and TRBJ2-5 gives the whole variable domain DVKVTQSSRYLVKRTGEKVFLECVQDMDHENMFWYRQDPGLGLRLIYFSYDVKMKEKGDIPEGYSVSREKKERFSLILESASTNQTSMYLCASKGSSFATQYFGPGTRLLVL.

This clonotype was detected a few times. Since the CDR3 does not end with the conserved phenylalanine or tryptophan, this likely comes from a read error. As DNA, the CDR3 is TGTGCCAGCAGCCTAGCGGGAGGGGCCAAAGAGCAGTACGTC. It is translated as CASSLAGGAKEQYV. The chain recombines TRBV7-2 with TRBJ2-5, with 12 bases aligning to TRBD2. The V gene's germline CDR1 is SGHTA and CDR2 FQGNSA. The CDR3 is made up of 14 amino acids.

A few counts support this clonotype. CDR3 sequence: CAITPSDTDTQYF. CDR3 nucleotides: TGTGCCATCACTCCTAGCGACACAGATACGCAGTATTTT. This chain links TRBV10-3 with TRBJ2-3; D is possibly TRBD2 (6 bases). This CDR3 contains 13 residues. V was pared by 7 bases and J by 2 bases, with 10 bases between. Germline V lookup: CDR1 ENHRY, CDR2 SYGVKD.

CDR3 sequence reads: CASSLRAGHSRDEQFF. The CDR3 nucleotides read TGTGCCAGCAGTTTACGGGCGGGGCACAGTCGCGATGAGCAGTTCTTC. This chain uses TRBV27 with TRBJ2-1, with D perhaps TRBD2 (6 bases). Trimming took off 2 bases at V and 8 bases at J, with 19 bases between the two ends. Germline CDR1 and CDR2: MNHEY and SMNVEV (reference sequence). The CDR3 has 16 residues.

The chain combines TRBV5-1 with TRBJ1-1; TRBD1 matches 7 bases. In germline, CDR1 is SGHRS, CDR2 YFSETQ. The CDR3 runs to 15 residues. J lost 1 base, V lost 4 bases, and 7 bases had no gene match. The CDR3 protein is CASSGRQGRNTEAFF. The CDR3 nucleotides read TGCGCCAGCAGCGGACGACAGGGACGGAACACTGAAGCTTTCTTT.

This clonotype was found a few times. J is TRBJ1-3 and V is TRBV29-1; D remains unclear. V lost 4 bases, J lost 0 bases, and 7 bases lay in between. CDR1 and CDR2 from the germline V gene are SQVTM and ANQGSEA. This CDR3 region has 13 residues. In DNA, the CDR3 is TGCAGCGTTGGGAAAGCCTCTGGAAACACCATATATTTT. Protein sequence: CSVGKASGNTIYF.